This TCR beta chain derives from a study of T cell responses to AZD1222 COVID-19 vaccine. This CDR3 contains 17 residues. Trimming cost V 0 bases and J 0 bases; bases outside gene matches: 6. Germline V gene sequence: CDR1 SGHNT, CDR2 YYREEE (reference sequence). Only in-frame clones appear in the TCRdb table, and some are missing; sequencing was by immunoSEQ multiplex PCR. This sample yields approximately 170,000 clones, of which roughly 87% are seen a single time; around 0.99% belongs to the top ten. Study-wide findings and caveats: Following two doses of AZD1222, Spike-specific TCR breadth and depth rose. Females made up more of the donors, who were largely white British, and clonal diversity may have come out too low. No day 14 peak samples; only post-peak repertoires were characterized.

Details on this clone: Its antigen is as yet unknown.

This TCR was sampled from an adult who received the AZD1222 COVID-19 vaccine. V is TRBV5-4 and J is TRBJ2-4; TRBD2 matches 7 bases. This material consisted of peripheral blood, taken 28 days after the second AZD1222 dose. The CDR3 bases are TGTGCCAGCAGCTTGGCCCCTGGGGGGGGAGCCAAAAACATTCAGTACTTC. It translates to CASSLAPGGGAKNIQYF. Supplemented by reference TRBV5-4 and TRBJ2-4, the full variable domain reads ETGVTQSPTHLIKTRGQQVTLRCSSQSGHNTVSWYQQALGQGPQFIFQYYREEENGRGNFPPRFSGLQFPNYSSELNVNALELDDSALYLCASSLAPGGGAKNIQYFGAGTRLSVL.